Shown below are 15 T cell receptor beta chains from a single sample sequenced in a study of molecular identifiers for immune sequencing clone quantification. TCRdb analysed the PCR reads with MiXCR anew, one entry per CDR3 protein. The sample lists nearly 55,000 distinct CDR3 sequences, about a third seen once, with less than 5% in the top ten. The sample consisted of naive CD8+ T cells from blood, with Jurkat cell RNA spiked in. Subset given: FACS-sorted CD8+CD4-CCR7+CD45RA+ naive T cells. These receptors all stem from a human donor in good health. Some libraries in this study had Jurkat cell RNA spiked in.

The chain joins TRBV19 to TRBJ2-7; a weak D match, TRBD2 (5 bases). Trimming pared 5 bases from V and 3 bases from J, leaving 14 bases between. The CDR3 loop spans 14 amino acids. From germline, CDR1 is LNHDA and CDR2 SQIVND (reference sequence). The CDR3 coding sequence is TGTGCCAGTAGTTTTGGAGCGGTAGACTACGAGCAGTACTTC. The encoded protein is CASSFGAVDYEQYF.

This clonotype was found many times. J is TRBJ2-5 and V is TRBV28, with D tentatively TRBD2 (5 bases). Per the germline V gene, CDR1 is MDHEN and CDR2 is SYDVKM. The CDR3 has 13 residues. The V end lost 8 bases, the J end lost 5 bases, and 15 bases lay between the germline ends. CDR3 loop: CASSEGLGETQYF. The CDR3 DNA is TGTGCCAGCTCTGAGGGCCTGGGGGAGACCCAGTACTTC.

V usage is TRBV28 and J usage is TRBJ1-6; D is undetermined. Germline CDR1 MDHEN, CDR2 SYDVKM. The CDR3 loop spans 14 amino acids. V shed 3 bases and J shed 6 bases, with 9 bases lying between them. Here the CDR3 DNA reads TGTGCCAGCAGTTTTTCAGGAACTAATTCACCCCTCCACTTT. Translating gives CASSFSGTNSPLHF. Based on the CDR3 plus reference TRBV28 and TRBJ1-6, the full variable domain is DVKVTQSSRYLVKRTGEKVFLECVQDMDHENMFWYRQDPGLGLRLIYFSYDVKMKEKGDIPEGYSVSREKKERFSLILESASTNQTSMYLCASSFSGTNSPLHFGNGTRLTVT.

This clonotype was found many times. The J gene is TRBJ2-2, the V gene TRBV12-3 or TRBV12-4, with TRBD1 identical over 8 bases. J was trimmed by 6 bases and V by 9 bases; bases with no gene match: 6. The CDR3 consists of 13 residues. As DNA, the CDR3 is TGTGCCAGTGATTCAGGGGGCTCCGGGGAGCTGTTTTTT. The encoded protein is CASDSGGSGELFF.

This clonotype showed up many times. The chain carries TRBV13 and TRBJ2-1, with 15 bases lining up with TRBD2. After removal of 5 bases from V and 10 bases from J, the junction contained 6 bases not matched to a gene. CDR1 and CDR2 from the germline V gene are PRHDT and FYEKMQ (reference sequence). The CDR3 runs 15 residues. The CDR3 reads CASSKGLAGGLEQFF. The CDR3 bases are TGTGCCAGCAGCAAAGGACTAGCGGGAGGGTTAGAGCAGTTCTTC.

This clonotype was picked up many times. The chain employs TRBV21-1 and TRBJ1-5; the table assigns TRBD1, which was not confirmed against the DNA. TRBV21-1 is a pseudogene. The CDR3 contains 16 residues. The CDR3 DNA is TGTGCCAGCAGCCTGATACACCGGGACCGGAGGCGGCCCCAGCATTTT. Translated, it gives CASSLIHRDRRRPQHF.

The chain's CDR3 is CASTPGAVLTF. In DNA, the CDR3 is TGTGCCAGCACCCCGGGCGCCGTCCTGACTTTC. The V and J genes are TRBV12-3 or TRBV12-4 and TRBJ2-6; D is uncertain. V was clipped by 7 bases and J by 12 bases, with 10 bases between them. The CDR3 has 11 residues.

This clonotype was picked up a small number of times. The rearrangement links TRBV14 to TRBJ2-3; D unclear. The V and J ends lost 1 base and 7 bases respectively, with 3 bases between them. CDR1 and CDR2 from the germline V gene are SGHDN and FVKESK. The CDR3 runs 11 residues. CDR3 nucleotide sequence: TGTGCCAGCAGCCAAGGGAATACGCAGTATTTT. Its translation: CASSQGNTQYF. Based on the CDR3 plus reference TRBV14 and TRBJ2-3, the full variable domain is EAGVTQFPSHSVIEKGQTVTLRCDPISGHDNLYWYRRVMGKEIKFLLHFVKESKQDESGMPNNRFLAERTGGTYSTLKVQPAELEDSGVYFCASSQGNTQYFGPGTRLTVL.

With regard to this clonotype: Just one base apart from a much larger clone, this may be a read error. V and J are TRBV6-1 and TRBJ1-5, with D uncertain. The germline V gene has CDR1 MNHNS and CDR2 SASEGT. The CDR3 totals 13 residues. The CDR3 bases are TGTGCCAGCGGTTCTCTATTAAATCAGCCCCAGCGTTTT. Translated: CASGSLLNQPQRF.

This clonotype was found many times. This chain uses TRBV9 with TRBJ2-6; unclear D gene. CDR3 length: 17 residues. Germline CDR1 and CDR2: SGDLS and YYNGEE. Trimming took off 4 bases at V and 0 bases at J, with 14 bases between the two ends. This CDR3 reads CASSPRALLSGANVLTF. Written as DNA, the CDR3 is TGTGCCAGCAGCCCACGAGCCCTACTCTCTGGGGCCAACGTCCTGACTTTC.

CDR3 residues: CASNAGFEQYF. DNA for the CDR3: TGTGCCAGCAACGCAGGGTTCGAGCAGTACTTC. This chain links TRBV28 with TRBJ2-7; D possibly corresponds to TRBD1 (5 bases). The CDR3 totals 11 residues. Trimming shortened V by 7 bases and J by 6 bases, and 10 bases separated the two germline ends. Germline values: CDR1 MDHEN, CDR2 SYDVKM.

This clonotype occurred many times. The CDR3 protein is CASSQLLSSPSGANVLTF. For the CDR3, the DNA is TGCGCCAGCAGCCAATTGCTATCTAGCCCCTCTGGGGCCAACGTCCTGACTTTC. The chain employs TRBV4-3 and TRBJ2-6, with D tentatively TRBD2 (5 bases). V was cut by 2 bases and J by 0 bases, with 14 bases left in between. The CDR3 is 18 residues long. CDR1 and CDR2 (germline): LGHNA, YSLEER.

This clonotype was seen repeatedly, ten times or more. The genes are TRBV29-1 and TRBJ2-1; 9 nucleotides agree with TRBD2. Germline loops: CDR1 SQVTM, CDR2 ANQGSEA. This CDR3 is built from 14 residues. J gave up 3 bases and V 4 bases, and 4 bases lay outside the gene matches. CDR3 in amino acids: CSVGLAGYYNEQFF. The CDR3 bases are TGCAGCGTTGGGCTAGCGGGGTACTACAATGAGCAGTTCTTC.

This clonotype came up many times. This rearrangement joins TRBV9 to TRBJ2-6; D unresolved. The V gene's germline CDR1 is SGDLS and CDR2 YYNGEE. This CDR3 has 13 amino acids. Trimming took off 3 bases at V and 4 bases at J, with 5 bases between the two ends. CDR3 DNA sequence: TGTGCCAGCAGCGAAACAGGGGCCAACGTCCTGACTTTC. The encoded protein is CASSETGANVLTF.

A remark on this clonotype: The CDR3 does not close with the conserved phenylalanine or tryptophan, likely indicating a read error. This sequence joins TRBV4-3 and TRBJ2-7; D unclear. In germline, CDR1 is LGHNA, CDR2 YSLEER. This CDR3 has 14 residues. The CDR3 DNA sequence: TGCGCCTGCAGCCAGCACCAGAGCTCCTACGAGCAGTACATC. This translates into CACSQHQSSYEQYI.